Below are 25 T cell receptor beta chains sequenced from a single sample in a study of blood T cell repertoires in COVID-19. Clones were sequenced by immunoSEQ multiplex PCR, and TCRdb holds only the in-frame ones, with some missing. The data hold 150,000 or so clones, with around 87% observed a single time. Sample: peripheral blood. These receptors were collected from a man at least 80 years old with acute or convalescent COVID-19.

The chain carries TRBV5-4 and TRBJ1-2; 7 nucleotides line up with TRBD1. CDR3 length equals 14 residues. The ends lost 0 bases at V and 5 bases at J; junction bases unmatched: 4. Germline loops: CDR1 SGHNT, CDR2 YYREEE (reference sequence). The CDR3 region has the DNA TGTGCCAGCAGCTTGGCCGGACAGGCGTATGGCTACACCTTC. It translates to CASSLAGQAYGYTF.

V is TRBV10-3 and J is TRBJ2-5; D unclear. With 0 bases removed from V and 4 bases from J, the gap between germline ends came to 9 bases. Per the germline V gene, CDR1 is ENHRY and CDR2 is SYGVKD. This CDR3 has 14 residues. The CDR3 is CAISESSYGETQYF. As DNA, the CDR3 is TGTGCCATCAGTGAGTCGAGCTACGGAGAGACCCAGTACTTC.

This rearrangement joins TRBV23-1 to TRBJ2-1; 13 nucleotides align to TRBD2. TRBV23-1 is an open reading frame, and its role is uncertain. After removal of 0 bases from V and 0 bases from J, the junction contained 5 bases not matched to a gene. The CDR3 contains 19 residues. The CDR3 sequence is CASSQSGLAGTSSYNEQFF. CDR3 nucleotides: TGCGCCAGCAGTCAATCGGGACTAGCGGGGACGAGCTCCTACAATGAGCAGTTCTTC.

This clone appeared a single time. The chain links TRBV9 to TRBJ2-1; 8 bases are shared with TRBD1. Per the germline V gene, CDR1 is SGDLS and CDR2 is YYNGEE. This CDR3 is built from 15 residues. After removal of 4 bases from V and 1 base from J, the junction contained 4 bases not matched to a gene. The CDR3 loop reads CASSIGQGSYNEQFF. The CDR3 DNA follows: TGTGCCAGCAGCATCGGACAGGGATCCTACAATGAGCAGTTCTTC.

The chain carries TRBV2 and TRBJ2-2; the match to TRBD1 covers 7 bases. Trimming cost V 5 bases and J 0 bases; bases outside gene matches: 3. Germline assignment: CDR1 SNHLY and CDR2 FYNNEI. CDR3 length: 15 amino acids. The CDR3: CASSRQGSNTGELFF. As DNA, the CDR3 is TGTGCCAGCAGTAGACAGGGCTCGAACACCGGGGAGCTGTTTTTT.

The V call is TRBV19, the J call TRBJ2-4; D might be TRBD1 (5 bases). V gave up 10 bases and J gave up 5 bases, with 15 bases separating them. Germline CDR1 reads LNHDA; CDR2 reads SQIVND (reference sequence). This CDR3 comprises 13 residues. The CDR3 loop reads CATELRGQNIQYF. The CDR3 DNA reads TGTGCCACCGAGTTAAGGGGCCAAAACATTCAGTACTTC.

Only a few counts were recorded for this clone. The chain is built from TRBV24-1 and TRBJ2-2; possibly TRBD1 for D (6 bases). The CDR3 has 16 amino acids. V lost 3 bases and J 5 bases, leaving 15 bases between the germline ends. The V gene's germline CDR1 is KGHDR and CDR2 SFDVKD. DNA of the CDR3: TGTGCCACCAGTGATGACCAGGGGTTTAGGACCGGGGAGCTGTTTTTT. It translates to CATSDDQGFRTGELFF.

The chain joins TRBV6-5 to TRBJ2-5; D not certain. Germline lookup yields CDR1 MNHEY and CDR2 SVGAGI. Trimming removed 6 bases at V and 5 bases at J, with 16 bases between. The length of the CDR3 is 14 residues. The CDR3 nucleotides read TGTGCCAGCAGCCTGACACATCCGGTTGAGACCCAGTACTTC. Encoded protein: CASSLTHPVETQYF.

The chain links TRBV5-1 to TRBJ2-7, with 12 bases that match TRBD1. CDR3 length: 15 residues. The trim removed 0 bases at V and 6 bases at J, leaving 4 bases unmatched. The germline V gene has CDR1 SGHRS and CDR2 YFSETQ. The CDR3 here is CASSLVGQGASEQYF. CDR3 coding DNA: TGCGCCAGCAGCTTGGTGGGACAGGGGGCAAGCGAGCAGTACTTC.

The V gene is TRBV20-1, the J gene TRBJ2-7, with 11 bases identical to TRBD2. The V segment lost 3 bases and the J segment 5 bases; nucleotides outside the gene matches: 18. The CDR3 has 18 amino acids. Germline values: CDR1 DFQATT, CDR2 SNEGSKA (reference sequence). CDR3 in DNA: TGCAGTGCTAGTTCCGGACAGGGACTAGCGGTGTTGCAGCACGAGCAGTACTTC. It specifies CSASSGQGLAVLQHEQYF.

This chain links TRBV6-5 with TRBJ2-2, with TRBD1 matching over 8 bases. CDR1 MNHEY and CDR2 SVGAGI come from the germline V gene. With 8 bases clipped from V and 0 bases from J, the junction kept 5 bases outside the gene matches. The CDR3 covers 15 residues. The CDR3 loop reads CASPTGAANTGELFF. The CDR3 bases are TGTGCCAGCCCGACAGGGGCGGCGAACACCGGGGAGCTGTTTTTT.

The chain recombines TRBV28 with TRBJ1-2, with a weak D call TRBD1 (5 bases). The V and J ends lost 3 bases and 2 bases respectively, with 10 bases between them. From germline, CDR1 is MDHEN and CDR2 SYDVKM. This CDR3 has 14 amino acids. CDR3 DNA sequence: TGTGCCAGCAGTTTTGGGGCAGGGAACTATGGCTACACCTTC. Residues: CASSFGAGNYGYTF.

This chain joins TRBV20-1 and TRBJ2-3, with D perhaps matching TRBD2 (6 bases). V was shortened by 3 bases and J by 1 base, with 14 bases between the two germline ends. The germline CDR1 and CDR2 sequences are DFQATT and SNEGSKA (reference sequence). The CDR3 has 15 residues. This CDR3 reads CSASGGFSRTDTQYF. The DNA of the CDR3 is TGCAGTGCTAGTGGAGGGTTCAGTCGCACAGATACGCAGTATTTT.

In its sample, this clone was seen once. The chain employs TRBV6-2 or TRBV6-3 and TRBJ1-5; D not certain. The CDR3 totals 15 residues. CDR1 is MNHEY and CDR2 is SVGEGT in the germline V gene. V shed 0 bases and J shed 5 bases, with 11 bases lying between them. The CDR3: CASSYSSGVHQPQHF. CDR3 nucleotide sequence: TGTGCCAGCAGTTACTCCAGCGGGGTCCATCAGCCCCAGCATTTT.

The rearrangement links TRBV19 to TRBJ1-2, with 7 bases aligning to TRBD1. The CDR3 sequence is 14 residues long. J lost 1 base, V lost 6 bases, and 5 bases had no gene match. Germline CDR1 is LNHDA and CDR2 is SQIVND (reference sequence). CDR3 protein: CASRTGTVNYGYTF. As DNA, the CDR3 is TGTGCCAGTAGAACCGGGACAGTTAACTATGGCTACACCTTC.

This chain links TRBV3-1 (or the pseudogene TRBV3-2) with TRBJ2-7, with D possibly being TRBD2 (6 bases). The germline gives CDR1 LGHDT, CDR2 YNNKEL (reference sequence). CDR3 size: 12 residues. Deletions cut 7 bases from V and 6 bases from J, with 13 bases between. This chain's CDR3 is CASTRAGSEQYF. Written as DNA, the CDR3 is TGTGCCAGCACCCGCGCGGGGTCCGAGCAGTACTTC.

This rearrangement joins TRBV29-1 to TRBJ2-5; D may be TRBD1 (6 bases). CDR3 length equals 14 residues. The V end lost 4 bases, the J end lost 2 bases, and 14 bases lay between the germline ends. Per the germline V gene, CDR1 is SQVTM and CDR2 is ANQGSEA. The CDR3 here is CSVVGTTTQETQYF. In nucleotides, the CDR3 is TGCAGCGTTGTGGGGACAACCACGCAAGAGACCCAGTACTTC.

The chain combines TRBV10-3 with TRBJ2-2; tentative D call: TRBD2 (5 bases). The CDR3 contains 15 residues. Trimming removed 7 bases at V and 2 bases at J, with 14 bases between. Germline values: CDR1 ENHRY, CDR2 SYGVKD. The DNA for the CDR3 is TGTGCCATCACCGAGGAGGAAACTAACACCGGGGAGCTGTTTTTT. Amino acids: CAITEEETNTGELFF.

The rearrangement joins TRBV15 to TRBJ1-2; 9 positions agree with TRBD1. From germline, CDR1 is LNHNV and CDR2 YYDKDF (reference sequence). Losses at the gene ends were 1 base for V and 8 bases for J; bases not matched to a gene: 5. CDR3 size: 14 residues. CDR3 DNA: TGTGCCACCAGCAGAGCCGTGGACAGGGGCGGCTACACCTTC. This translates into CATSRAVDRGGYTF. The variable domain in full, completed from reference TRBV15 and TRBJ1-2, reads DAMVIQNPRYQVTQFGKPVTLSCSQTLNHNVMYWYQQKSSQAPKLLFHYYDKDFNNEADTPDNFQSRRPNTSFCFLDIRSPGLGDTAMYLCATSRAVDRGGYTFGSGTRLTVV.

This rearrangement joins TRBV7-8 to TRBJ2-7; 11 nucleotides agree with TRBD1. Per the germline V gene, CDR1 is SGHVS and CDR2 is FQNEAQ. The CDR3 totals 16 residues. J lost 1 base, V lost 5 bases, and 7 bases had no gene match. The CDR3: CASSQAGTGGSYEQYF. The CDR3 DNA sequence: TGTGCCAGCAGCCAGGCCGGGACAGGGGGTTCCTACGAGCAGTACTTC.

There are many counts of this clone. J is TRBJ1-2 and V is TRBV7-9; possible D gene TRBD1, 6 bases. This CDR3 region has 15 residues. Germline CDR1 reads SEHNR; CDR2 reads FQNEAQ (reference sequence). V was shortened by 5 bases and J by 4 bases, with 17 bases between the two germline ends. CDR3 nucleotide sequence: TGTGCCAGCAGCGCCGAACAGGGCGTCTCCTATGGCTACACCTTC. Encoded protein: CASSAEQGVSYGYTF.

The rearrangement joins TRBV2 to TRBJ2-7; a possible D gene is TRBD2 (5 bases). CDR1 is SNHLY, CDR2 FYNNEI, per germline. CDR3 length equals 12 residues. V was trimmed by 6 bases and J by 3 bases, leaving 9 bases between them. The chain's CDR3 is CASREEIYEQYF. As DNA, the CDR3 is TGTGCCAGCAGGGAGGAGATCTACGAGCAGTACTTC.

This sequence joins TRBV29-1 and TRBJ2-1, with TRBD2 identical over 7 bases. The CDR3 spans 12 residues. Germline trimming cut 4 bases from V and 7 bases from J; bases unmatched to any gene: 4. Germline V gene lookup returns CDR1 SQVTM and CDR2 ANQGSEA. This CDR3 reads CSVGRLANEQFF. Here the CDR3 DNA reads TGCAGCGTTGGGCGACTAGCAAATGAGCAGTTCTTC.

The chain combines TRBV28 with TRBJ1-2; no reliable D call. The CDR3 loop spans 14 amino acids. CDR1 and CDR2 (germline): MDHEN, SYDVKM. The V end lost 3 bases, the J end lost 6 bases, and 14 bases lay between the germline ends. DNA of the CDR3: TGTGCCAGCAGTTTGGTCACCTCGCCGGATGGCTACACCTTC. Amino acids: CASSLVTSPDGYTF.

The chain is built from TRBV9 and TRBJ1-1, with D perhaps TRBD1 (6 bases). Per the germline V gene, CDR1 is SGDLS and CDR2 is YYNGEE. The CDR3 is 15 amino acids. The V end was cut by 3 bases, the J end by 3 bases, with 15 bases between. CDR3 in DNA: TGTGCCAGCAGCGCCAGAGGGGGTAAGGACACTGAAGCTTTCTTT. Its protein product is CASSARGGKDTEAFF.